The 30 T cell receptor beta chains below all came from one sample that was sequenced in a study of Ad26.COV2.S vaccination and SARS-CoV-2 variants. The treatment: roughly 20 received Ad26.COV2.S at low or high dose, single or two shots; about 5 received placebo; per-sample allocation not given. Sampling was performed 63 days after the first vaccine or placebo injection. Libraries were prepared by immunoSEQ multiplex PCR; TCRdb keeps only in-frame clonotypes and omits some of them. The sample lists some 370,000 clones; around four fifths were seen once. This sample comprised peripheral blood, obtained in a trial of Ad26.COV2.S vaccine versus placebo. The receptors shown here come from a person aged 18-60 years who received the Ad26.COV2.S COVID-19 vaccine or a placebo.

The rearrangement uses TRBV7-6 and TRBJ2-7; tentative D call: TRBD1 (7 bases). Trimming pared 2 bases from V and 3 bases from J, leaving 14 bases between. From germline, CDR1 is SGHVS and CDR2 FNYEAQ. The CDR3 runs to 15 residues. CDR3 DNA: TGTGCCAGCAGCTTATACCAGGGGGGTCGCTACGAGCAGTACTTC. Translated: CASSLYQGGRYEQYF.

The chain carries TRBV5-1 and TRBJ1-1; D is uncertain. Germline-derived CDR1 and CDR2 are SGHRS and YFSETQ. The CDR3 consists of 13 residues. Trimming left V 4 bases short and J 1 base short, with 8 bases between. CDR3 bases: TGCGCCAGCAGCGCCACAGCGAACACTGAAGCTTTCTTT. Amino acids: CASSATANTEAFF.

The genes are TRBV18 and TRBJ1-2; 8 nucleotides align to TRBD1. V shed 3 bases, J shed 3 bases, and the junction held 3 bases outside the gene matches. Germline CDR1 and CDR2: KGHSH and LQKENI. CDR3 length equals 14 residues. The CDR3 is CASSPGQGDYGYTF. CDR3 bases: TGTGCCAGCTCACCTGGACAGGGCGACTATGGCTACACCTTC. The full variable domain, in which reference TRBV18 and TRBJ1-2 provide the parts outside the CDR3, is NAGVMQNPRHLVRRRGQEARLRCSPMKGHSHVYWYRQLPEEGLKFMVYLQKENIIDESGMPKERFSAEFPKEGPSILRIQQVVRGDSAAYFCASSPGQGDYGYTFGSGTRLTVV.

This chain connects TRBV19 to TRBJ1-1; D gene uncertain. The CDR3 spans 15 residues. Trimming left V 3 bases short and J 3 bases short, with 14 bases between. Germline V CDR1 and CDR2: LNHDA, SQIVND (reference sequence). The CDR3 protein is CASSIGYPPHTEAFF. For the CDR3, the DNA is TGTGCCAGTAGTATTGGTTACCCCCCGCACACTGAAGCTTTCTTT.

The chain is built from TRBV5-4 and TRBJ1-2; D not resolved. V was cut by 0 bases and J by 5 bases, with 14 bases left in between. Germline V lookup: CDR1 SGHNT, CDR2 YYREEE (reference sequence). The CDR3 is 15 amino acids. This chain's CDR3 is CASSLEGRLEYGYTF. As DNA, the CDR3 is TGTGCCAGCAGCTTGGAGGGCAGGCTGGAGTATGGCTACACCTTC.

V usage is TRBV5-6 and J usage is TRBJ2-1; TRBD2 agrees at 9 bases. V trimming: 7 bases; J trimming: 6 bases; junction bases outside the gene matches: 5. Germline V gene data show CDR1 as SGHDT and CDR2 as YYEEEE. The CDR3 runs to 13 residues. CDR3 in DNA: TGTGCCAGCGAGGCGGGGGGGCCCAATGAGCAGTTCTTC. Protein: CASEAGGPNEQFF.

The chain is built from TRBV10-3 and TRBJ2-1; the match to TRBD2 covers 11 bases. The CDR3 totals 15 residues. J lost 2 bases, V lost 6 bases, and 3 bases had no gene match. Germline V CDR1 and CDR2: ENHRY, SYGVKD. CDR3: CAIRPLAGAYNEQFF. In DNA, the CDR3 is TGTGCCATCAGACCACTAGCGGGAGCCTACAATGAGCAGTTCTTC.

Only one count was recorded for this clone. Other DNA sequences in the same sample also yield this CDR3. The rearrangement links TRBV6-5 to TRBJ2-7; no reliable D call. V gave up 2 bases and J gave up 4 bases, with 9 bases separating them. Germline V gene data show CDR1 as MNHEY and CDR2 as SVGAGI. This CDR3 is built from 13 residues. The CDR3 coding sequence is TGTGCCAGCAGTTACCGCGATGGGTACGAGCAGTACTTC. Its translation: CASSYRDGYEQYF.

V and J are TRBV5-1 and TRBJ1-2, with a weak D call TRBD1 (5 bases). CDR3 length equals 17 residues. CDR1 SGHRS and CDR2 YFSETQ come from the germline V gene. With 4 bases removed from V and 0 bases from J, the gap between germline ends came to 19 bases. The CDR3 spells CASSLGGGPPTNYGYTF. DNA of the CDR3: TGCGCCAGCAGCCTTGGGGGAGGGCCACCTACTAACTATGGCTACACCTTC.

This rearrangement joins TRBV28 to TRBJ1-1; D is undetermined. Per the germline V gene, CDR1 is MDHEN and CDR2 is SYDVKM. The CDR3 covers 11 residues. V was clipped by 7 bases and J by 6 bases, with 9 bases between them. In nucleotides, the CDR3 is TGTGCCAGCAACACGGAAGCTGAAGCTTTCTTT. Translating it yields CASNTEAEAFF. Based on the CDR3 plus reference TRBV28 and TRBJ1-1, the full variable domain is DVKVTQSSRYLVKRTGEKVFLECVQDMDHENMFWYRQDPGLGLRLIYFSYDVKMKEKGDIPEGYSVSREKKERFSLILESASTNQTSMYLCASNTEAEAFFGQGTRLTVV.

This rearrangement joins TRBV11-1 to TRBJ1-2, with TRBD1 matching 9 bases. J lost 4 bases, V lost 0 bases, and 6 bases had no gene match. The germline V gene encodes CDR1 SGHAT and CDR2 FQDESV (reference sequence). The CDR3 spans 16 residues. The CDR3 sequence is CASSLAPDRGFYGYTF. CDR3 in DNA: TGTGCCAGCAGCTTAGCGCCGGACAGGGGATTCTATGGCTACACCTTC.

The V and J genes are TRBV4-1 and TRBJ1-3, with 8 bases fitting TRBD1. Trimming removed 4 bases from V and 3 bases from J; junction bases left unmatched: 20. Germline V gives CDR1 MGHRA, CDR2 YSYEKL. CDR3 length: 20 amino acids. CDR3 sequence reads: CASSLIAGTGLDGGGNTIYF. CDR3 nucleotide sequence: TGCGCCAGCAGCCTTATCGCCGGGACAGGCCTCGATGGTGGTGGAAACACCATATATTTT.

The chain uses TRBV14 and TRBJ2-7; D is undetermined. Germline V gives CDR1 SGHDN, CDR2 FVKESK. CDR3 size: 14 residues. Between the trimmed V and J ends, which lost 1 base and 3 bases, there was a span of 10 bases. The CDR3 region is CASSQALRNYEQYF. The CDR3 coding sequence is TGTGCCAGCAGCCAAGCCCTGCGAAACTACGAGCAGTACTTC.

The CDR3, as DNA: TGTGCCAGCAGCCCAGGACTAGCGGGAGGTAAATCAGAGACCCAGTACTTC. Translating it yields CASSPGLAGGKSETQYF. This chain links TRBV7-9 with TRBJ2-5; 14 bases are a match to TRBD2. CDR3 size: 17 residues. Germline V gives CDR1 SEHNR, CDR2 FQNEAQ (reference sequence). V was clipped by 5 bases and J by 4 bases; unmatched bases: 9.

Here the CDR3 DNA reads TGTGCCAGCAGCCGGGATCGGGACACTGAAGCTTTCTTT. Encoded protein: CASSRDRDTEAFF. The V gene is TRBV5-4, the J gene TRBJ1-1, with D hard to call. The CDR3 is 13 amino acids. Germline V gene sequence: CDR1 SGHNT, CDR2 YYREEE (reference sequence). Trimming cost V 4 bases and J 3 bases, with 10 bases left between them. Based on the CDR3 plus reference TRBV5-4 and TRBJ1-1, the full variable domain is ETGVTQSPTHLIKTRGQQVTLRCSSQSGHNTVSWYQQALGQGPQFIFQYYREEENGRGNFPPRFSGLQFPNYSSELNVNALELDDSALYLCASSRDRDTEAFFGQGTRLTVV.

The rearrangement joins TRBV7-3 to TRBJ2-4; TRBD2 matches 10 bases. Germline CDR1 SGHTA, CDR2 FQGTGA. With V trimmed by 5 bases and J by 14 bases, 15 bases remained unmatched. The CDR3 runs to 15 residues. This CDR3 is CASSPSIGSGGAKYF. As DNA, the CDR3 is TGTGCCAGCAGCCCAAGCATCGGGAGCGGGGGGGCGAAGTACTTC.

This chain joins TRBV7-3 and TRBJ2-7, with D perhaps matching TRBD2 (5 bases). The V and J ends lost 5 bases and 6 bases respectively, with 17 bases between them. The germline gives CDR1 SGHTA, CDR2 FQGTGA. The CDR3 has 14 residues. The CDR3 loop is CASSPFPGKGEQYF. As DNA, the CDR3 is TGTGCCAGCAGCCCCTTCCCGGGGAAGGGCGAGCAGTACTTC.

The gene calls are TRBV6-6 and TRBJ2-2; the D gene is possibly TRBD1 (6 bases). V lost 6 bases to trimming and J lost 0 bases, with 11 bases between them. There are 15 residues in the CDR3. From germline, CDR1 is MNHNY and CDR2 SVGAGI (reference sequence). The CDR3: CASSSGDTNTGELFF. The CDR3 nucleotides read TGTGCCAGCAGCTCTGGGGACACGAACACCGGGGAGCTGTTTTTT.

The CDR3 loop reads CASSYRGGSYEQYF. In DNA, the CDR3 is TGTGCCAGCAGCTACCGAGGCGGGAGTTACGAGCAGTACTTC. The chain recombines TRBV11-2 with TRBJ2-7; 7 bases agree with TRBD2. CDR3 length equals 14 residues. Germline V gene lookup returns CDR1 SGHAT and CDR2 FQNNGV. The V gene end was trimmed by 4 bases and the J gene end by 4 bases; junction bases not matched to a gene: 7.

The genes are TRBV6-6 and TRBJ1-4; D remains unclear. The CDR3 loop spans 14 amino acids. Per germline, CDR1 MNHNY and CDR2 SVGAGI (reference sequence). V lost 0 bases and J lost 4, with 6 bases in between. The CDR3, as DNA: TGTGCCAGCAGTTACTCGAGGGTTAATGAAAAACTGTTTTTT. Translation: CASSYSRVNEKLFF.

Concerning this clone itself: The junction departs from the called germline gene at one end, perhaps through a read error. CDR3 nucleotides: TGTGCCAGCAACTTATTGGGCAGCAACACTGAAGCTTTCTTT. Its protein product is CASNLLGSNTEAFF. This chain uses TRBV7-2 with TRBJ1-1; D gene uncertain. This CDR3 comprises 14 residues. Germline V gene data show CDR1 as SGHTA and CDR2 as FQGNSA.

The rearrangement joins TRBV15 to TRBJ1-6; D not resolved. V was trimmed by 3 bases and J by 9 bases, leaving 9 bases between them. Germline CDR1 LNHNV, CDR2 YYDKDF (reference sequence). The CDR3 totals 13 residues. The CDR3 DNA reads TGTGCCACCAGCAGCAGGTTAGGTTCACCCCTCCACTTT. Translating it yields CATSSRLGSPLHF.

The chain joins TRBV13 to TRBJ1-2; 8 bases line up with TRBD1. The CDR3 sequence is 17 residues long. In germline, CDR1 is PRHDT, CDR2 FYEKMQ (reference sequence). The junction had 17 bases not matched to a gene; V was cut back by 5 bases and J by 6 bases. The CDR3 nucleotides are TGTGCCAGCAGCCTCCGGAGTAGGGACAGGCGGGGGGATGGCTACACCTTC. This codes for CASSLRSRDRRGDGYTF.

This clone was counted a few times. The V and J genes are TRBV5-4 and TRBJ1-5, with D perhaps TRBD1 (6 bases). V was trimmed by 4 bases and J by 2 bases, leaving 19 bases between them. The CDR3 has 17 amino acids. The germline gives CDR1 SGHNT, CDR2 YYREEE (reference sequence). The CDR3 bases are TGTGCCAGCAGCCTCGGAGGGGGTCGTGGGGGCAATCAGCCCCAGCATTTT. Residues: CASSLGGGRGGNQPQHF.

The chain links TRBV6-2 or TRBV6-3 to TRBJ2-7; possible D gene TRBD1, 6 bases. There are 14 residues in the CDR3. Deletions cut 6 bases from V and 2 bases from J, with 14 bases between. Germline V CDR1 and CDR2: MNHEY, SVGEGT. CDR3: CASSRSTGTYEQYF. CDR3 DNA sequence: TGTGCCAGCAGCCGATCCACAGGGACCTACGAGCAGTACTTC.

This clone was counted a few times. V is TRBV12-3 or TRBV12-4 and J is TRBJ2-7, with unresolved D. CDR3 length: 12 residues. The V end was cut by 5 bases, the J end by 7 bases, with 12 bases between. The CDR3 bases are TGTGCCAGCAGTCCCCGGACGGTGGAGCAGTACTTC. It encodes CASSPRTVEQYF.

V is TRBV13 and J is TRBJ2-1; D remains ambiguous. CDR1 PRHDT and CDR2 FYEKMQ come from the germline V gene (reference sequence). The CDR3 extends over 13 amino acids. The germline V and J ends were trimmed by 5 bases and 7 bases, with 12 bases remaining between them. The CDR3, as DNA: TGTGCCAGCAGCCCGAGCCCCGGGAATGAGCAGTTCTTC. Protein product: CASSPSPGNEQFF.

The chain employs TRBV28 and TRBJ2-4; D not certain. The CDR3 runs to 16 residues. Germline CDR1 reads MDHEN; CDR2 reads SYDVKM. V was cut by 6 bases and J by 0 bases, with 15 bases left in between. The CDR3 coding sequence is TGTGCCAGCAGCCCCACAGTACTTCTAGCCAAAAACATTCAGTACTTC. As protein: CASSPTVLLAKNIQYF.

In DNA form, the CDR3 reads TGTGCCAGCAGCTCAACAGAGAACACTGAAGCTTTCTTT. Encoded protein: CASSSTENTEAFF. This sequence joins TRBV11-1 and TRBJ1-1; D ambiguous. In germline, CDR1 is SGHAT, CDR2 FQDESV (reference sequence). This CDR3 comprises 13 residues. Trimming pared 4 bases from V and 1 base from J, leaving 7 bases between.

As to this clone: Sequence at one end of the junction differs from germline and may be a read error. The chain has TRBV6-4 and TRBJ2-2; perhaps TRBD2 as D (5 bases). The CDR3 contains 14 residues. Germline V gene data show CDR1 as MRHNA and CDR2 as SNTAGT. CDR3 sequence: CASTRTPEHRGAVF. The CDR3 DNA reads as TGTGCCAGCACTCGGACCCCCGAACACCGGGGAGCTGTTTTT.